This entry is about one T cell receptor (beta chain). This sample was included in a study of cytomegalovirus exposure and HLA in healthy donors. PCR primers comprised 60 Vbeta and 13 Jbeta primers. The repertoire was sequenced with immunoSEQ multiplex PCR; TCRdb's copy has only in-frame clones and lacks some. The profile shows approximately 200,000 clones, more than 60% of them singletons. The sequence was collected from a man in his forties in good health and CMV-seronegative. Sequenced: PBMCs.

The CDR3 protein is CAWSPTGGVIETQYF. The CDR3 DNA is TGTGCCTGGAGCCCTACAGGGGGCGTTATAGAGACCCAGTACTTC. The chain joins TRBV30 to TRBJ2-5; 9 nucleotides align to TRBD1. The CDR3 consists of 15 residues. J lost 4 bases, V lost 3 bases, and 9 bases had no gene match. Germline loops: CDR1 GTSNPN, CDR2 SVGIG (reference sequence). The complete variable domain, with remaining parts taken from reference TRBV30 and TRBJ2-5, reads SQTIHQWPATLVQPVGSPLSLECTVEGTSNPNLYWYRQAAGRGLQLLFYSVGIGQISSEVPQNLSASRPQDRQFILSSKKLLLSDSGFYLCAWSPTGGVIETQYFGPGTRLLVL.